This is a list of T cell receptor beta chains from one sample in a study of CD8+CD57+ T cells in acquired aplastic anemia. One entry per CDR3 protein results from TCRdb running MiXCR on the reads. Found here are about 160,000 distinct CDR3 sequences, roughly 47% of them singletons; the top ten hold around 0.96%. The sequenced sample was sorted CD4+, CD8+, or CD8+CD57+ T cells (not recorded which) from PBMCs. The source is a human donor in good health. CDR3s include the opening cysteine and the closing phenylalanine or tryptophan. Each record gives: clone size, CDR3 length, J gene, V gene, D gene, CDR3 DNA, CDR3 protein. The D gene is left open where the match is weak. Only some rows state a clone size, as once, few, many or a class for expanded clones.

clone_size: NA; cdr3_length: 15; j_call: TRBJ2-5; v_call: TRBV14; d_call: NA; cdr3_nt: TGTGCCAGCAGCCCCTTGGCACGGAGGGAAGAGACCCAGTACTTC; cdr3_aa: CASSPLARREETQYF
clone_size: NA; cdr3_length: 15; j_call: TRBJ1-4; v_call: TRBV7-9; d_call: TRBD1; cdr3_nt: TGTGCCAGCAGCTTAGATGAGACAGGGAATGAAAAACTGTTTTTT; cdr3_aa: CASSLDETGNEKLFF
clone_size: NA; cdr3_length: 18; j_call: TRBJ1-2; v_call: TRBV20-1; d_call: NA; cdr3_nt: TGCAGTGCTAGAGATTCGGGACAAGGAGCTATGGGCTATGACGGCTACACCTTC; cdr3_aa: CSARDSGQGAMGYDGYTF
clone_size: NA; cdr3_length: 16; j_call: TRBJ2-1; v_call: TRBV7-2; d_call: TRBD2; cdr3_nt: TGTGCCAGCAGCCCAACTAGCGGGAGGTACCGCAATGAGCAGTTCTTC; cdr3_aa: CASSPTSGRYRNEQFF
clone_size: NA; cdr3_length: 16; j_call: TRBJ1-2; v_call: TRBV15; d_call: TRBD1; cdr3_nt: TGTGCCAGCAGTTTTCGGAGAGCAGGGGGGAGCTATGGCTACACCTTC; cdr3_aa: CASSFRRAGGSYGYTF
clone_size: NA; cdr3_length: 15; j_call: TRBJ1-1; v_call: TRBV2; d_call: NA; cdr3_nt: TGTGCCAGCAGTGAAGCCGGGAGGGGCAGCACTGAAGCTTTCTTT; cdr3_aa: CASSEAGRGSTEAFF
clone_size: many; cdr3_length: 18; j_call: TRBJ2-7; v_call: TRBV20-1; d_call: TRBD2; cdr3_nt: TGCAGTGCGGCGAATAGCGGGAGGGCCTACCCTTACTCCTACGAGCAGTACTTC; cdr3_aa: CSAANSGRAYPYSYEQYF
clone_size: NA; cdr3_length: 14; j_call: TRBJ2-1; v_call: TRBV29-1; d_call: TRBD2; cdr3_nt: TGCAGCGTTGTAGCGGGGGGGCCCTACAATGAGCAGTTCTTC; cdr3_aa: CSVVAGGPYNEQFF
clone_size: many; cdr3_length: 15; j_call: TRBJ1-5; v_call: TRBV4-1; d_call: NA; cdr3_nt: TGCGCCAGCAGCCAAGGCGGCAACAGCAATCAGCCCCAGCATTTT; cdr3_aa: CASSQGGNSNQPQHF
clone_size: many; cdr3_length: 15; j_call: TRBJ1-2; v_call: TRBV7-2; d_call: NA; cdr3_nt: TGTGCCAGCAGCTTCGGAAGCGGCTCTAACTATGGCTACACCTTC; cdr3_aa: CASSFGSGSNYGYTF
clone_size: NA; cdr3_length: 15; j_call: TRBJ2-3; v_call: TRBV6-5; d_call: TRBD2; cdr3_nt: TGTGCCAGCAGTTACGCAGCGGGAGTAAGGGATACGCAGTATTTT; cdr3_aa: CASSYAAGVRDTQYF
clone_size: NA; cdr3_length: 16; j_call: TRBJ2-1; v_call: TRBV25-1; d_call: TRBD2; cdr3_nt: TGTGCCAGCAGTGAAACAAGGGAGGGGTTCTACAATGAGCAGTTCTTC; cdr3_aa: CASSETREGFYNEQFF
clone_size: many; cdr3_length: 17; j_call: TRBJ2-2; v_call: TRBV7-3; d_call: TRBD1; cdr3_nt: TGTGCCAGCAGCATCCTCCAGGGGGCGGGTGGCACCGGGGAGCTGTTTTTT; cdr3_aa: CASSILQGAGGTGELFF
clone_size: NA; cdr3_length: 12; j_call: TRBJ2-3; v_call: TRBV3-1; d_call: NA; cdr3_nt: TGTGCCAGCAGCCAAGGAATAGATACGCAGTATTTT; cdr3_aa: CASSQGIDTQYF
clone_size: few; cdr3_length: 14; j_call: TRBJ2-1; v_call: TRBV3-1; d_call: TRBD2; cdr3_nt: TGTGCCAGCACAAGTAGCGGGGCCACAAATGAGCAGTTCTTC; cdr3_aa: CASTSSGATNEQFF
clone_size: many; cdr3_length: 13; j_call: TRBJ2-5; v_call: TRBV19; d_call: NA; cdr3_nt: TGTGCCAGTAGTACCTTGGGGCAAGAGACCCAGTACTTC; cdr3_aa: CASSTLGQETQYF
clone_size: NA; cdr3_length: 18; j_call: TRBJ1-4; v_call: TRBV11-3; d_call: NA; cdr3_nt: TGTGCCAGCAGCCCCGAGGGGGTAGGTCGTGGAACAACTGAAAAACTGTTTTTT; cdr3_aa: CASSPEGVGRGTTEKLFF
clone_size: NA; cdr3_length: 11; j_call: TRBJ2-1; v_call: TRBV29-1; d_call: NA; cdr3_nt: TGCAGCGTAGAACAGGGAAATGAGCAGTTCTTC; cdr3_aa: CSVEQGNEQFF
clone_size: many; cdr3_length: 15; j_call: TRBJ2-3; v_call: TRBV4-1; d_call: TRBD2; cdr3_nt: TGCGCCAGCAGCCTTGAGCGGGGGGGCCTCGGCACGCAGTATTTT; cdr3_aa: CASSLERGGLGTQYF
clone_size: many; cdr3_length: 20; j_call: TRBJ2-1; v_call: TRBV19; d_call: TRBD2; cdr3_nt: TGTGCCAGTAGTACGGACAGGAGAGGAGGACTAGCGGGAGGGTCCTCTAAGCAGTTCTTC; cdr3_aa: CASSTDRRGGLAGGSSKQFF
clone_size: many; cdr3_length: 16; j_call: TRBJ2-7; v_call: TRBV6-1; d_call: NA; cdr3_nt: TGTGCCAGCACATCGACCGTGGTAGTTGGAGGCTACGAGCAGTACTTC; cdr3_aa: CASTSTVVVGGYEQYF
clone_size: NA; cdr3_length: 16; j_call: TRBJ1-6; v_call: TRBV4-1; d_call: NA; cdr3_nt: TGCGCCAGCAGCCAACTAGCGTCACAGGGACGTTCACCCCTCCACTTT; cdr3_aa: CASSQLASQGRSPLHF
clone_size: NA; cdr3_length: 14; j_call: TRBJ2-5; v_call: TRBV20-1; d_call: TRBD2; cdr3_nt: TGCAGTGCTAGGGGCCAACTAGCGGGAGAGACCCAGTACTTC; cdr3_aa: CSARGQLAGETQYF
clone_size: NA; cdr3_length: 14; j_call: TRBJ1-1; v_call: TRBV10-3; d_call: NA; cdr3_nt: TGTGCCATCGGGACCCGAACAGAGGACACTGAAGCTTTCTTT; cdr3_aa: CAIGTRTEDTEAFF
clone_size: NA; cdr3_length: 12; j_call: TRBJ2-5; v_call: TRBV20-1; d_call: TRBD2; cdr3_nt: TGCAGTGCTAGAGGAGTAGCGGGGGGGCCGGGGTTC; cdr3_aa: CSARGVAGGPGF
clone_size: NA; cdr3_length: 16; j_call: TRBJ2-1; v_call: TRBV5-1; d_call: NA; cdr3_nt: TGCGCCAGCAGCTTGATACTAGCCGGGGGGCCAAATGAGCAGTTCTTC; cdr3_aa: CASSLILAGGPNEQFF
clone_size: NA; cdr3_length: 13; j_call: TRBJ2-5; v_call: TRBV24-1; d_call: TRBD2; cdr3_nt: TGTGCCACCCGCACTAGCGCGAGGGAGACCCAGTACTTC; cdr3_aa: CATRTSARETQYF
clone_size: many; cdr3_length: 11; j_call: TRBJ2-7; v_call: TRBV7-8; d_call: NA; cdr3_nt: TGTGCCAGCAGCTTAAGATACGAGCAGTACTTC; cdr3_aa: CASSLRYEQYF
clone_size: many; cdr3_length: 15; j_call: TRBJ2-2; v_call: TRBV20-1; d_call: TRBD2; cdr3_nt: TGCAGTGCCACGGGAGGGCGTTTGGGCACCGGGGAGCTGTTTTTT; cdr3_aa: CSATGGRLGTGELFF
clone_size: NA; cdr3_length: 16; j_call: TRBJ1-1; v_call: TRBV6-1; d_call: NA; cdr3_nt: TGTGCCAGCAGTCGACGTAAGATCAGGGGATACACTGAAGCTTTCTTT; cdr3_aa: CASSRRKIRGYTEAFF
clone_size: NA; cdr3_length: 14; j_call: TRBJ2-3; v_call: TRBV15; d_call: NA; cdr3_nt: TGTGCCACCAGCAGGGAACGCGGCACAGATACGCAGTATTTT; cdr3_aa: CATSRERGTDTQYF
clone_size: many; cdr3_length: 15; j_call: TRBJ2-3; v_call: TRBV19; d_call: TRBD1; cdr3_nt: TGTGCCAGTAGTAAAGACAGGGGTAACACAGATACGCAGTATTTT; cdr3_aa: CASSKDRGNTDTQYF
clone_size: many; cdr3_length: 16; j_call: TRBJ1-6; v_call: TRBV20-1; d_call: NA; cdr3_nt: TGCAGTGCTAGGGGGGCAGGGAGCTCCTATAATTCACCCCTCCACTTT; cdr3_aa: CSARGAGSSYNSPLHF
clone_size: NA; cdr3_length: 14; j_call: TRBJ2-7; v_call: TRBV24-1; d_call: TRBD1; cdr3_nt: TGTGCCACCAGTGGGGACAGGGCGCCTCACGAGCAGTACTTC; cdr3_aa: CATSGDRAPHEQYF
clone_size: NA; cdr3_length: 13; j_call: TRBJ2-5; v_call: TRBV7-7; d_call: TRBD1; cdr3_nt: TGTGCCAGCAGACAACAGGGGCAAGAGACCCAGTACTTC; cdr3_aa: CASRQQGQETQYF
clone_size: many; cdr3_length: 13; j_call: TRBJ1-1; v_call: TRBV20-1; d_call: NA; cdr3_nt: TGCAGTCCTTCATCCGCCAGCAACACTGAAGCTTTCTTT; cdr3_aa: CSPSSASNTEAFF
clone_size: many; cdr3_length: 14; j_call: TRBJ1-5; v_call: TRBV24-1; d_call: TRBD1; cdr3_nt: TGTGCCACCAGTCGACAGGGGGTCATGGAGCCCCAGCATTTT; cdr3_aa: CATSRQGVMEPQHF
clone_size: NA; cdr3_length: 12; j_call: TRBJ1-1; v_call: TRBV5-1; d_call: NA; cdr3_nt: TGCGCCAGCAGCCCTCAGGGTTCCGAAGCTTTCTTT; cdr3_aa: CASSPQGSEAFF
clone_size: many; cdr3_length: 15; j_call: TRBJ2-7; v_call: TRBV5-5; d_call: TRBD1; cdr3_nt: TGTGCCAGCAGCTTGAAGGACAGGGATTTCTACGAGCAGTACTTC; cdr3_aa: CASSLKDRDFYEQYF
clone_size: NA; cdr3_length: 12; j_call: TRBJ1-2; v_call: TRBV5-6; d_call: NA; cdr3_nt: TGTGTCAGCAGCTTGGGGGGGGATGGCTACACCTTC; cdr3_aa: CVSSLGGDGYTF
clone_size: many; cdr3_length: 14; j_call: TRBJ2-1; v_call: TRBV5-1; d_call: TRBD2; cdr3_nt: TGCGCCAGCAGATCTAGCGGGGGGATCAATGAGCAGTTCTTC; cdr3_aa: CASRSSGGINEQFF
clone_size: NA; cdr3_length: 13; j_call: TRBJ2-5; v_call: TRBV4-3; d_call: NA; cdr3_nt: TGCGCCAGCAGCCCCATGGCGGGAGAGACCCAGTACTTC; cdr3_aa: CASSPMAGETQYF
clone_size: NA; cdr3_length: 11; j_call: TRBJ1-2; v_call: TRBV20-1; d_call: NA; cdr3_nt: TGCAGTGCGCCGGGACCCTATGGCTACACCTTC; cdr3_aa: CSAPGPYGYTF
clone_size: many; cdr3_length: 15; j_call: TRBJ2-1; v_call: TRBV12-3/TRBV12-4; d_call: NA; cdr3_nt: TGTGCCAGCAGTTTAGGAGACCAAACCTTCCGGGAGCAGTTCTTC; cdr3_aa: CASSLGDQTFREQFF
clone_size: many; cdr3_length: 16; j_call: TRBJ1-5; v_call: TRBV6-1; d_call: NA; cdr3_nt: TGTGCCAGCAGGCTCACAGCAGACCATAGCAATCAGCCCCAGCATTTT; cdr3_aa: CASRLTADHSNQPQHF
clone_size: many; cdr3_length: 17; j_call: TRBJ2-7; v_call: TRBV6-5; d_call: NA; cdr3_nt: TGTGCCAGCAGTTACTCCCTCAGTTTGCGGGGATCCTACGAGCAGTACTTC; cdr3_aa: CASSYSLSLRGSYEQYF
clone_size: NA; cdr3_length: 15; j_call: TRBJ1-6; v_call: TRBV18; d_call: NA; cdr3_nt: TGTGCCAGCTCACTCCTGGACGGGAATGATTCACCCCTCCACTTT; cdr3_aa: CASSLLDGNDSPLHF
clone_size: many; cdr3_length: 14; j_call: TRBJ1-6; v_call: TRBV18; d_call: NA; cdr3_nt: TGTGCCAGCTCAGAAGGGTCGGATAATTCACCCCTCCACTTT; cdr3_aa: CASSEGSDNSPLHF
clone_size: NA; cdr3_length: 17; j_call: TRBJ1-4; v_call: TRBV24-1; d_call: TRBD1; cdr3_nt: TGTGCCACCAGTGATACGGTCACAGGGGGAACTAATGAAAAACTGTTTTTT; cdr3_aa: CATSDTVTGGTNEKLFF